The next 9 T cell receptor beta chains were all read from a single sample in a study of OX40 agonist ivuxolimab in advanced cancers. The library was generated by the immunoSEQ multiplex PCR assay. The table was pulled from immuneACCESS by TCRdb, which kept in-frame rearrangements only. Such tables lose some clones; where checked, under half of the loss comes from unresolved V genes, and the rest has no known cause. The sample has 65,000 to 80,000 clones on record, 90% of them singletons. The ten most abundant clones make up 0.55% to 0.7% of the sample. The sequencing here drew on CD4+ or CD8+ T cells sorted from blood, taken in a trial of the OX40 agonist ivuxolimab. The receptors derive from an adult with an advanced solid tumor such as melanoma, head and neck, liver or kidney cancer.

The rearrangement links TRBV19 to TRBJ2-4, with D possibly being TRBD2 (6 bases). V was pared by 5 bases and J by 8 bases, with 16 bases between. This CDR3 contains 14 residues. The germline V gene has CDR1 LNHDA and CDR2 SQIVND (reference sequence). The CDR3 protein is CASSLGLHFDIQYF. The CDR3, as DNA: TGTGCCAGTAGTTTGGGACTTCACTTCGACATTCAGTACTTC.

This clone came up a few times. The chain combines TRBV7-9 with TRBJ2-7; weak D call: TRBD1 (5 bases). This CDR3 contains 14 residues. V gave up 1 base and J gave up 6 bases, with 13 bases separating them. CDR1 and CDR2 from the germline V gene are SEHNR and FQNEAQ (reference sequence). CDR3 nucleotide sequence: TGTGCCAGCAGCTTAGGGGGCCAGGGTGGCGAGCAGTACTTC. Amino acid sequence: CASSLGGQGGEQYF. The entire variable domain, with the rest obtained from reference TRBV7-9 and TRBJ2-7, is as follows: DTGVSQNPRHKITKRGQNVTFRCDPISEHNRLYWYRQTLGQGPEFLTYFQNEAQLEKSRLLSDRFSAERPKGSFSTLEIQRTEQGDSAMYLCASSLGGQGGEQYFGPGTRLTVT.

V and J are TRBV6-1 and TRBJ1-5; D not certain. Per germline, CDR1 MNHNS and CDR2 SASEGT. Trimming removed 7 bases from V and 5 bases from J, with 18 bases in between. This CDR3 contains 15 residues. The CDR3 region is CASKEARHADQPQHF. In DNA, the CDR3 is TGTGCCAGCAAAGAGGCCCGCCATGCTGATCAGCCCCAGCATTTT.

J is TRBJ1-1 and V is TRBV11-3; TRBD1 matches 8 bases. Germline-derived CDR1 and CDR2 are SGHNT and YENEEA. J was trimmed by 0 bases and V by 0 bases; bases with no gene match: 3. There are 16 residues in the CDR3. The CDR3 loop reads CASSLDGQGVNTEAFF. The CDR3 DNA follows: TGTGCCAGCAGCTTAGATGGACAGGGTGTGAACACTGAAGCTTTCTTT.

The chain recombines TRBV19 with TRBJ1-6, with a tentative D call TRBD1 (6 bases). Germline V gene lookup returns CDR1 LNHDA and CDR2 SQIVND (reference sequence). This CDR3 has 13 amino acids. V was trimmed by 4 bases and J by 10 bases, leaving 11 bases between them. The chain's CDR3 is CASSNRVRSPLHF. The CDR3 region has the DNA TGTGCCAGTAGTAACAGGGTCCGGTCACCCCTCCACTTT.

The CDR3 nucleotides read TGTGCCACTCCCAACCCGGGCACAGATACGCAGTATTTT. Protein product: CATPNPGTDTQYF. The chain links TRBV28 to TRBJ2-3; D gene ambiguous. CDR3 length: 13 amino acids. V was cut by 10 bases and J by 1 base, with 12 bases left in between. Germline V gene data show CDR1 as MDHEN and CDR2 as SYDVKM.

CDR3 DNA: TGTGCCAGCAGTTACTCGACGGGGTACTCCTACGAGCAGTACTTC. Its translation: CASSYSTGYSYEQYF. This sequence joins TRBV6-6 and TRBJ2-7, with TRBD2 as a possible D gene (5 bases). Trimming left V 0 bases short and J 0 bases short, with 9 bases between. The germline gives CDR1 MNHNY, CDR2 SVGAGI (reference sequence). The CDR3 length is 15 residues.

This rearrangement joins TRBV2 to TRBJ2-2, with 7 nucleotides matching TRBD2. The V gene end was trimmed by 5 bases and the J gene end by 3 bases; junction bases not matched to a gene: 3. The CDR3 runs 14 residues. The V gene's germline CDR1 is SNHLY and CDR2 FYNNEI. CDR3 nucleotides: TGTGCCAGCAGTTGGGACTACCACACCGGGGAGCTGTTTTTT. Encoded protein: CASSWDYHTGELFF.

The chain recombines TRBV14 with TRBJ2-1, with D perhaps matching TRBD1 (6 bases). V lost 0 bases and J lost 4, with 13 bases in between. Germline CDR1 and CDR2: SGHDN and FVKESK. CDR3 length: 16 residues. The CDR3 loop reads CASSQDHTDSYNEQFF. The CDR3 nucleotides are TGTGCCAGCAGCCAAGATCACACGGACAGTTACAATGAGCAGTTCTTC.